The present TCR beta chain was sequenced within a study of tumor-infiltrating lymphocytes in localized non-small cell lung cancer. About the research overall: The cohort mixed smokers and never-smokers, several histologies, and some post-neoadjuvant-chemotherapy samples.

There are 19 residues in the CDR3. The J segment lost 2 bases and the V segment lost 4 bases, leaving 12 bases of the junction unmatched. Germline V lookup: CDR1 LGHNA, CDR2 YSLEER. With regard to this clone: Its antigen is undetermined.

Libraries were prepared by immunoSEQ multiplex PCR; TCRdb keeps only in-frame clonotypes and omits some of them. Counted here are approximately 17,000 clones, around 78% occurring once; the ten biggest clones make up just under 5%. Whole-study results and caveats: No link was found between tumor T-cell fraction and recurrence-free survival.

The sequenced sample was lung tumor tissue. This sequence joins TRBV4-3 and TRBJ2-3, with TRBD2 matching over 13 bases. The sequence was collected from a human donor with non-small cell lung cancer. The CDR3 nucleotides are TGCGCCAGCAGCCGCTACACCGGGACTAGCGGGGTCCTCACAGATACGCAGTATTTT. Translating it yields CASSRYTGTSGVLTDTQYF.